These 19 T cell receptor beta chains originate from one sample sequenced in a study of cytomegalovirus exposure and HLA in healthy donors. The PCR made use of 60 Vbeta and 13 Jbeta primers. Assay used: immunoSEQ multiplex PCR; TCRdb lists only in-frame clones, some missing. The sample includes around 100,000 clones, about 74% of them seen just once. The specimen sequenced was PBMCs. The receptor set was obtained from a male donor in good health and CMV-seropositive.

The chain couples TRBV19 to TRBJ2-7, with TRBD2 as a possible D gene (6 bases). CDR3 length equals 15 residues. The germline V gene encodes CDR1 LNHDA and CDR2 SQIVND (reference sequence). Trimming removed 3 bases at V and 3 bases at J, with 15 bases between. Here the CDR3 DNA reads TGTGCCAGTAGTATCGGGCGGGGCATGGGCTACGAGCAGTACTTC. This gives the protein CASSIGRGMGYEQYF.

V and J are TRBV5-6 and TRBJ1-2, with D maybe TRBD1 (6 bases). The germline V gene has CDR1 SGHDT and CDR2 YYEEEE. There are 12 residues in the CDR3. V lost 6 bases and J lost 4, with 10 bases in between. Here the CDR3 DNA reads TGTGCCAGCAACAGGGAATTCTATGGCTACACCTTC. Translated, it gives CASNREFYGYTF.

CDR3 bases: TGCGCCAGCAGCCAAGAGACAGGGACCTACGAGCAGTACTTC. Protein: CASSQETGTYEQYF. The gene calls are TRBV4-3 and TRBJ2-7, with TRBD1 matching over 7 bases. CDR3 length: 14 residues. Trimming took 0 bases from V and 2 from J; bases not matched to a gene: 1. Germline V lookup: CDR1 LGHNA, CDR2 YSLEER.

To note about this clone: One end of the junction is discordant with germline, which a read error may explain. V and J are TRBV7-9 and TRBJ1-1; no firm D call. The CDR3 sequence is 12 residues long. Germline CDR1 is SEHNR and CDR2 is FQNEAQ (reference sequence). Written as DNA, the CDR3 is TGTTCCAGCAGTCCTTCGGTCACTGAAGCTTTCTTT. Amino acids: CSSSPSVTEAFF.

The gene calls are TRBV7-2 and TRBJ2-7, with TRBD2 matching 10 bases. This CDR3 comprises 17 residues. CDR1 is SGHTA and CDR2 is FQGNSA in the germline V gene. V dropped 1 base and J dropped 6; count of bases not matched to a gene: 12. This CDR3 is CASSLVPELAGVSEQYF. The CDR3 DNA is TGTGCCAGCAGCTTAGTTCCTGAGCTAGCGGGAGTAAGCGAGCAGTACTTC.

The chain couples TRBV30 to TRBJ1-1; D gene unclear. CDR3 length equals 13 residues. The V and J ends lost 0 bases and 4 bases respectively, with 9 bases between them. Germline CDR1 reads GTSNPN; CDR2 reads SVGIG (reference sequence). The CDR3: CAWSVASGTEAFF. Written as DNA, the CDR3 is TGTGCCTGGAGTGTAGCATCAGGCACTGAAGCTTTCTTT.

The rearrangement links TRBV7-3 to TRBJ2-1, with 9 bases lining up with TRBD2. J was trimmed by 9 bases and V by 1 base; bases with no gene match: 7. CDR1 and CDR2 (germline): SGHTA, FQGTGA. This CDR3 is 15 amino acids long. CDR3 region: CASSLSSGGLGEQFF. The CDR3 nucleotides are TGTGCCAGCAGCTTAAGTAGCGGGGGCCTCGGTGAGCAGTTCTTC.

This clone was counted only a few times. This chain links TRBV5-6 with TRBJ2-5; possibly TRBD2 for D (5 bases). V lost 0 bases to trimming and J lost 4 bases, with 10 bases between them. The CDR3 spans 14 residues. Germline V gene lookup returns CDR1 SGHDT and CDR2 YYEEEE. The CDR3 DNA reads as TGTGCCAGCAGCTTGGCCCTGGGGAGAGAGACCCAGTACTTC. Its protein product is CASSLALGRETQYF.

This clone was found a few times. The V and J genes are TRBV2 and TRBJ2-3; 9 nucleotides match TRBD2. The germline gives CDR1 SNHLY, CDR2 FYNNEI. V lost 2 bases, J lost 3 bases, and 0 bases stayed unmatched. CDR3 length: 14 residues. DNA for the CDR3: TGTGCCAGCAGTGAACTAGCGGGAACAGATACGCAGTATTTT. Amino acids: CASSELAGTDTQYF.

V gene TRBV5-6 combines with J gene TRBJ2-5, with 10 bases fitting TRBD1. The CDR3 has 15 amino acids. Per germline, CDR1 SGHDT and CDR2 YYEEEE. V shed 2 bases and J 5 bases; nucleotides not matched to a gene: 6. In DNA, the CDR3 is TGTGCCAGCAGCTTTTACCGGACAGGGGGGGAGACCCAGTACTTC. Protein product: CASSFYRTGGETQYF.

This clone was observed a few times. The chain carries TRBV18 and TRBJ2-7, with TRBD1 as a possible D gene (5 bases). CDR1 and CDR2 (germline): KGHSH, LQKENI. V was clipped by 3 bases and J by 5 bases, with 11 bases between them. This CDR3 comprises 13 residues. The DNA for the CDR3 is TGTGCCAGCTCACCGAACAGGCGAGACGAGCAGTACTTC. Translation gives CASSPNRRDEQYF.

The rearrangement uses TRBV19 and TRBJ2-1; D might be TRBD2 (5 bases). V lost 1 base and J lost 0, with 13 bases in between. Germline V gene data show CDR1 as LNHDA and CDR2 as SQIVND (reference sequence). The CDR3 spans 17 residues. CDR3 protein: CASSIGRPPSSYNEQFF. The CDR3 DNA sequence: TGTGCCAGTAGTATAGGGAGGCCCCCGAGCTCCTACAATGAGCAGTTCTTC. The full variable domain, its missing parts supplied by reference TRBV19 and TRBJ2-1, is DGGITQSPKYLFRKEGQNVTLSCEQNLNHDAMYWYRQDPGQGLRLIYYSQIVNDFQKGDIAEGYSVSREKKESFPLTVTSAQKNPTAFYLCASSIGRPPSSYNEQFFGPGTRLTVL.

The rearrangement links TRBV7-2 to TRBJ1-1; D is perhaps TRBD1 (5 bases). This CDR3 has 15 amino acids. V shed 4 bases and J shed 6 bases, with 18 bases lying between them. Germline assignment: CDR1 SGHTA and CDR2 FQGNSA. CDR3 amino acids: CASSWAGTHSPEAFF. As DNA, the CDR3 is TGTGCCAGCAGCTGGGCCGGGACTCACTCTCCTGAAGCTTTCTTT.

A few counts support this clone. The chain is built from TRBV10-3 and TRBJ1-5; D remains ambiguous. V was clipped by 2 bases and J by 7 bases, with 12 bases between them. The CDR3 is 14 residues long. In germline, CDR1 is ENHRY, CDR2 SYGVKD. The CDR3 nucleotides are TGTGCCATCAGTGAGGACATGCGTTGGCAGCCCCAGCATTTT. It codes for CAISEDMRWQPQHF.

The rearrangement joins TRBV29-1 to TRBJ2-7, with D possibly matching TRBD2 (6 bases). The CDR3 consists of 14 residues. CDR1 and CDR2 (germline): SQVTM, ANQGSEA. Deletions cut 2 bases from V and 5 bases from J, with 16 bases between. This CDR3 is CSVESGGSIHEQYF. CDR3 sequence (DNA): TGCAGCGTTGAATCTGGGGGGTCGATCCACGAGCAGTACTTC.

V is TRBV4-3 and J is TRBJ2-3; a weak D match, TRBD1 (6 bases). Germline lookup yields CDR1 LGHNA and CDR2 YSLEER. CDR3 length: 15 residues. V was shortened by 1 base and J by 0 bases, with 8 bases between the two germline ends. The CDR3 protein is CASSQGTGSTDTQYF. CDR3 DNA: TGCGCCAGCAGCCAAGGTACAGGGAGCACAGATACGCAGTATTTT.

The rearrangement uses TRBV7-9 and TRBJ2-5; unclear D gene. The CDR3 totals 15 residues. Trimming took 5 bases from V and 2 from J, leaving 15 bases between them. Germline lookup yields CDR1 SEHNR and CDR2 FQNEAQ (reference sequence). The DNA for the CDR3 is TGTGCCAGCAGCGATGCTTTGAGGTCTCAAGAGACCCAGTACTTC. Protein: CASSDALRSQETQYF.

The chain has TRBV19 and TRBJ1-1; D is undetermined. V lost 5 bases and J lost 0, with 7 bases in between. Germline CDR1 LNHDA, CDR2 SQIVND (reference sequence). This CDR3 comprises 13 residues. The CDR3 loop is CASSPTLNTEAFF. In DNA form, the CDR3 reads TGTGCCAGTAGTCCGACTCTGAACACTGAAGCTTTCTTT.

The V gene is TRBV6-5, the J gene TRBJ2-7; 11 bases align to TRBD1. V shed 7 bases, J shed 4 bases, and the junction held 6 bases outside the gene matches. Looked up from germline, CDR1 is MNHEY and CDR2 is SVGAGI. The CDR3 extends over 14 amino acids. The CDR3 reads CASTRTGGLYEQYF. CDR3 in DNA: TGTGCCAGCACTCGGACAGGGGGCTTGTACGAGCAGTACTTC.